These T cell receptor beta chains were read from a single sample in a study of HIV-infected patients and healthy controls. TCRdb fed the 5' RACE reads into MiXCR, producing one record per CDR3 protein. The repertoire holds 55,000 to 70,000 distinct CDR3 sequences, with around 21% as singletons. The specimen was CD4+ T cells from blood. Receptors originate from a human donor in good health. Both conserved end residues are part of each CDR3. A D gene is named only where the DNA matches it firmly. Size is omitted from some rows. Given values are once, few, many or a class for expanded clones.

abundance,v_gene,d_gene,j_gene,CDR3aa,CDR3nt
-,TRBV30,TRBD1,TRBJ1-1,CACGTGGRRTEAFF,TGTGCCTGCGGAACAGGGGGAAGGCGCACTGAAGCTTTCTTT
few,TRBV10-3,TRBD1,TRBJ2-5,CAISSRQGSETQYF,TGTGCCATCAGTTCGCGACAGGGGTCAGAGACCCAGTACTTC
-,TRBV5-1,TRBD1,TRBJ1-2,CASSLGQGEEDTF,TGCGCCAGCAGCTTGGGACAGGGTGAGGAGGACACCTTC
many,TRBV9,-,TRBJ1-6,CASSFKIDSPLHF,TGTGCCAGCAGCTTCAAGATCGATTCACCCCTCCACTTT
many,TRBV18,-,TRBJ2-7,CASSPMTLLEQYF,TGTGCCAGCTCACCAATGACCCTCCTCGAGCAGTACTTC
many,TRBV29-1,TRBD2,TRBJ2-2,CSATSGSITGELFF,TGCAGCGCCACAAGCGGGAGTATCACCGGGGAGCTGTTTTTT
many,TRBV6-5,-,TRBJ2-3,CASSYSQGTDTQYF,TGTGCCAGCAGTTACTCCCAGGGCACAGATACGCAGTATTTT
many,TRBV3-1,-,TRBJ1-2,CASSHDTGLGGYTF,TGTGCCAGCAGCCACGATACAGGGCTGGGTGGCTACACCTTC
many,TRBV2,-,TRBJ2-1,CASRGFYEQFF,TGTGCCAGCAGAGGTTTTTATGAGCAGTTCTTC
-,TRBV25-1,TRBD1,TRBJ1-4,CASTGQVHEKLFF,TGTGCCAGCACGGGACAGGTCCATGAAAAACTGTTTTTT
-,TRBV3-1,-,TRBJ2-7,CASSQARGEQYF,TGTGCCAGCAGCCAAGCACGGGGCGAGCAGTACTTC
few,TRBV7-6,TRBD1,TRBJ2-7,CASSLDRGDEQYF,TGTGCCAGCAGCCTGGACAGGGGGGACGAGCAGTACTTC
few,TRBV7-9,TRBD2,TRBJ2-1,CASSLVLAGVEQFF,TGTGCCAGCAGCTTAGTGTTAGCGGGGGTGGAGCAGTTCTTC
-,TRBV5-6,-,TRBJ2-1,CASSLAYNEQFF,TGTGCCAGCAGCTTGGCCTACAATGAGCAGTTCTTC
-,TRBV5-4,TRBD2,TRBJ2-7,CASSLGTSGGPYEQYF,TGTGCCAGCAGCTTGGGGACTAGCGGGGGGCCCTACGAGCAGTACTTC
once,TRBV18,TRBD1,TRBJ1-4,CASSRGQFATNEKLFF,TGTGCCAGCTCACGGGGACAGTTCGCAACTAATGAAAAACTGTTTTTT
-,TRBV12-3/TRBV12-4,TRBD1,TRBJ1-3,CASSLRGQGGNTIYF,TGTGCCAGCAGTTTACGGGGACAGGGTGGAAACACCATATATTTT
-,TRBV10-3,TRBD2,TRBJ2-7,CAIRTSSGIDYEQYF,TGTGCCATCAGAACTTCTAGCGGGATTGACTACGAGCAGTACTTC
-,TRBV7-2,-,TRBJ1-5,CASSLGTGKQPQHF,TGTGCCAGCAGCTTAGGCACAGGAAAGCAGCCCCAGCATTTT
once,TRBV30,-,TRBJ1-5,CAWSWTFNQPQHF,TGTGCCTGGAGCTGGACTTTCAATCAGCCCCAGCATTTT
many,TRBV10-3,-,TRBJ1-4,CAISGSATNEKLFF,TGTGCCATCAGTGGTTCTGCAACTAATGAAAAACTGTTTTTT
few,TRBV19,-,TRBJ1-1,CASSKKKNTEAFF,TGTGCCAGTAGTAAGAAGAAGAACACTGAAGCTTTCTTT
many,TRBV3-1,TRBD2,TRBJ2-3,CASSQTLAGPTDTQYF,TGTGCCAGCAGCCAAACACTAGCGGGGCCCACAGATACGCAGTATTTT
-,TRBV2,-,TRBJ2-4,CASTQRNIQYF,TGTGCCAGCACACAGAGAAACATTCAGTACTTC
once,TRBV7-2,TRBD1,TRBJ1-5,CASSPTGAYQPQHF,TGTGCCAGCAGCCCGACAGGGGCCTATCAGCCCCAGCATTTT
-,TRBV6-5,TRBD2,TRBJ2-7,CASSYASGGIYEQYF,TGTGCCAGCAGTTACGCTAGCGGGGGAATCTACGAGCAGTACTTC